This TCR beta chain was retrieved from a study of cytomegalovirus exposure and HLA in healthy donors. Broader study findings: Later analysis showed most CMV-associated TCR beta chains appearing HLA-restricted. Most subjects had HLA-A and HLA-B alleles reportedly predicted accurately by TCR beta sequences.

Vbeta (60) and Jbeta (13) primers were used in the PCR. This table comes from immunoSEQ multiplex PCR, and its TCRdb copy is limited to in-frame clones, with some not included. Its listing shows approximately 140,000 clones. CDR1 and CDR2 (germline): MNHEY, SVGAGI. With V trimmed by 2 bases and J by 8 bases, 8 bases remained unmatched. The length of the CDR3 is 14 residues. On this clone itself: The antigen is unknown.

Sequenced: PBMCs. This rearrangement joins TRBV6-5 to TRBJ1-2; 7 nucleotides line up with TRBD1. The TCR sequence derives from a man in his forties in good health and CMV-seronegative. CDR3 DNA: TGTGCCAGCAGTTACAGGACAGGTTTCGAAGGCTACACCTTC. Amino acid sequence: CASSYRTGFEGYTF.